This paragraph reports one T cell receptor (beta chain). These data are taken from a study of control samples from healthy donors and cancer patients. The CDR3 spans 12 residues. Trimming removed 4 bases at V and 2 bases at J, with 6 bases between. Germline V gene sequence: CDR1 SQVTM, CDR2 ANQGSEA. TCRdb's copy holds only in-frame clones and misses some; the assay was immunoSEQ multiplex PCR. The sample lists 200,000 to 250,000 clones, roughly 94% occurring once. The receptor comes from a man aged 50 to 59 in good health. This chain joins TRBV29-1 and TRBJ1-5; D is uncertain. Sequenced material: blood. The CDR3 reads CSVAQGNQPQHF. For the CDR3, the DNA is TGCAGCGTTGCCCAGGGCAATCAGCCCCAGCATTTT.